The 28 T cell receptor beta chains given below trace back to one sample, sequenced in a study of cytomegalovirus exposure and HLA in healthy donors. PCR involved 60 Vbeta and 13 Jbeta primers. Method: immunoSEQ multiplex PCR; TCRdb's copy keeps in-frame clones and lacks some. The sample contains approximately 120,000 clones, 81% of which appear only once. Sequenced: PBMCs. The receptors originated from a woman aged 25 to 45 in good health and CMV-seronegative.

J is TRBJ2-5 and V is TRBV7-8, with 8 bases aligning to TRBD1. The junction had 13 bases not matched to a gene; V was cut back by 5 bases and J by 11 bases. Germline V gene data show CDR1 as SGHVS and CDR2 as FQNEAQ. The CDR3 consists of 14 residues. For the CDR3, the DNA is TGTGCCAGCAGCCCTGGGACAGGCCCTCGGGAGCAGTACTTC. It yields the protein CASSPGTGPREQYF.

The chain uses TRBV5-8 and TRBJ1-5, with D possibly being TRBD1 (6 bases). This CDR3 has 15 amino acids. V was clipped by 0 bases and J by 4 bases, with 11 bases between them. CDR1 SGHTS and CDR2 YDEGEE come from the germline V gene. The CDR3 is CASSLGQASNQPQHF. The CDR3 DNA follows: TGTGCCAGCAGCTTGGGACAGGCTTCAAATCAGCCCCAGCATTTT.

This clone has only one observation. V usage is TRBV30 and J usage is TRBJ1-2; tentative D call: TRBD1 (6 bases). The CDR3 extends over 12 amino acids. Trimming shortened V by 0 bases and J by 5 bases, and 7 bases separated the two germline ends. Germline lookup yields CDR1 GTSNPN and CDR2 SVGIG (reference sequence). In nucleotides, the CDR3 is TGTGCCTGGAGTGTAAGGGGGTATGGCTACACCTTC. Translating it yields CAWSVRGYGYTF.

This clone has only one observation. In DNA form, the CDR3 reads TGTGCCAGCAGCCCGTTTTGGACTAGCGGGATCAATGAGCAGTTCTTC. Translating gives CASSPFWTSGINEQFF. This chain links TRBV7-9 with TRBJ2-1; TRBD2 matches 12 bases. The CDR3 spans 16 residues. Germline V gene data show CDR1 as SEHNR and CDR2 as FQNEAQ (reference sequence). Losses at the gene ends were 5 bases for V and 6 bases for J; bases not matched to a gene: 8.

This clone was observed once. V gene TRBV2 combines with J gene TRBJ1-4, with 8 bases identical to TRBD1. Germline trimming cut 10 bases from V and 8 bases from J; bases unmatched to any gene: 6. Germline V gene sequence: CDR1 SNHLY, CDR2 FYNNEI. The CDR3 runs to 12 residues. DNA for the CDR3: TGTGCCACCGGACAGGGCGGGGAAAAACTGTTTTTT. This gives the protein CATGQGGEKLFF.

This chain links TRBV19 with TRBJ2-7; TRBD1 is a possible D gene (5 bases). There are 14 residues in the CDR3. Germline V gives CDR1 LNHDA, CDR2 SQIVND (reference sequence). V dropped 3 bases and J dropped 1 base, with 10 bases sitting between them. CDR3 coding DNA: TGTGCCAGTAGTATCCAGGGTGGGTCCTACGAGCAGTACTTC. Protein: CASSIQGGSYEQYF.

This chain uses TRBV27 with TRBJ2-7, with TRBD2 matching 10 bases. The CDR3 sequence is 15 residues long. The V segment lost 9 bases and the J segment 2 bases; nucleotides outside the gene matches: 10. Germline V gene data show CDR1 as MNHEY and CDR2 as SMNVEV (reference sequence). The CDR3 here is CARMSPSGSPYEQYF. CDR3 DNA: TGTGCCAGAATGAGCCCTAGCGGGAGTCCCTACGAGCAGTACTTC.

The rearrangement links TRBV5-1 to TRBJ2-5; 8 positions agree with TRBD1. Trimming took 2 bases from V and 3 from J; bases not matched to a gene: 3. CDR1 is SGHRS, CDR2 YFSETQ, per germline. The length of the CDR3 is 14 residues. DNA for the CDR3: TGCGCCAGCAGCTTAATGACAGGGGAAGAGACCCAGTACTTC. It encodes CASSLMTGEETQYF.

The chain employs TRBV18 and TRBJ2-7; the match to TRBD1 covers 11 bases. The germline gives CDR1 KGHSH, CDR2 LQKENI. There are 15 residues in the CDR3. After removal of 0 bases from V and 7 bases from J, the junction contained 5 bases not matched to a gene. As DNA, the CDR3 is TGTGCCAGCTCACCACCCGGGACAGGGGGGCGAGAGCAGTACTTC. Its translation is CASSPPGTGGREQYF. Full variable domain (outside the CDR3, taken from reference TRBV18 and TRBJ2-7): NAGVMQNPRHLVRRRGQEARLRCSPMKGHSHVYWYRQLPEEGLKFMVYLQKENIIDESGMPKERFSAEFPKEGPSILRIQQVVRGDSAAYFCASSPPGTGGREQYFGPGTRLTVT.

The rearrangement links TRBV10-3 to TRBJ1-1, with TRBD1 identical over 9 bases. Trimming took 6 bases from V and 6 from J; bases not matched to a gene: 2. This CDR3 comprises 12 residues. Germline loops: CDR1 ENHRY, CDR2 SYGVKD. CDR3 sequence: CAIRDRGAEAFF. The CDR3, as DNA: TGTGCCATCAGAGACAGGGGGGCTGAAGCTTTCTTT.

V usage is TRBV5-6 and J usage is TRBJ2-6, with TRBD1 as a possible D gene (6 bases). The CDR3 is made up of 17 amino acids. Trimming left V 1 base short and J 0 bases short, with 11 bases between. The germline V gene has CDR1 SGHDT and CDR2 YYEEEE. CDR3 sequence: CASSLKQGISGANVLTF. The CDR3 DNA sequence: TGTGCCAGCAGCTTGAAACAGGGTATCTCTGGGGCCAACGTCCTGACTTTC.

The rearrangement links TRBV29-1 to TRBJ2-1; no definite D call. The CDR3 totals 13 residues. Trimming left V 3 bases short and J 5 bases short, with 11 bases between. Germline V CDR1 and CDR2: SQVTM, ANQGSEA. CDR3 nucleotide sequence: TGCAGCGTTGATGTTGTGGGCGACAATGAGCAGTTCTTC. Translation gives CSVDVVGDNEQFF.

V gene TRBV5-1 combines with J gene TRBJ2-7; the D gene is possibly TRBD2 (5 bases). The germline V and J ends were trimmed by 5 bases and 3 bases, with 18 bases remaining between them. The CDR3 covers 15 residues. Germline-derived CDR1 and CDR2 are SGHRS and YFSETQ. The CDR3 DNA sequence: TGCGCCAGCAGAGAGACGGCTAGCCAGCACTACGAGCAGTACTTC. It is translated as CASRETASQHYEQYF.

The chain couples TRBV5-1 to TRBJ2-1; TRBD2 aligns across 15 bases. V lost 0 bases and J lost 9; bases outside the gene matches: 4. The CDR3 covers 16 residues. Looked up from germline, CDR1 is SGHRS and CDR2 is YFSETQ. The CDR3 sequence: CASSLGTSGRASEQFF. The CDR3 nucleotides are TGCGCCAGCAGCTTGGGGACTAGCGGGAGGGCCAGTGAGCAGTTCTTC.

This rearrangement joins TRBV6-4 to TRBJ2-5; 11 bases match TRBD2. This CDR3 has 14 residues. Per germline, CDR1 MRHNA and CDR2 SNTAGT. Trimming took 6 bases from V and 11 from J; bases not matched to a gene: 11. The CDR3 nucleotides read TGTGCCAGCAGCCCGACTAGCGGGAAGGTGGAGCAGTACTTC. It encodes CASSPTSGKVEQYF.

The gene calls are TRBV4-3 and TRBJ1-4, with 9 bases fitting TRBD1. CDR3 length equals 14 residues. CDR1 is LGHNA and CDR2 is YSLEER in the germline V gene. Losses at the gene ends were 0 bases for V and 12 bases for J; bases not matched to a gene: 5. CDR3 in amino acids: CASSQEQGAPELFF. The CDR3 DNA is TGCGCCAGCAGCCAAGAACAGGGGGCGCCGGAACTGTTTTTT.

The rearrangement links TRBV27 to TRBJ1-1, with 10 positions matching TRBD1. The V gene's germline CDR1 is MNHEY and CDR2 SMNVEV (reference sequence). The CDR3 contains 14 residues. Trimming at V came to 4 bases and at J to 6 bases, leaving 5 bases not matched to a gene. CDR3 in amino acids: CASSSGTGVPEAFF. CDR3 DNA: TGTGCCAGCAGTTCCGGGACAGGGGTCCCTGAAGCTTTCTTT.

This chain links TRBV7-2 with TRBJ2-7; D call uncertain. The CDR3 runs to 14 residues. Germline CDR1 SGHTA, CDR2 FQGNSA. V was cut by 0 bases and J by 0 bases, with 6 bases left in between. In DNA form, the CDR3 reads TGTGCCAGCAGCTTAGCTCTAAACTCCTACGAGCAGTACTTC. Its protein is CASSLALNSYEQYF.

About this clone itself: Other DNA sequences within the sample encode an identical CDR3. This chain joins TRBV18 and TRBJ1-1; 7 positions match TRBD1. Looked up from germline, CDR1 is KGHSH and CDR2 is LQKENI. The length of the CDR3 is 13 residues. J was trimmed by 5 bases and V by 3 bases; bases with no gene match: 3. CDR3 nucleotide sequence: TGTGCCAGCTCACCCGGACAGGATACTGAAGCTTTCTTT. This encodes CASSPGQDTEAFF.

The chain uses TRBV2 and TRBJ2-7, with 10 bases that match TRBD1. CDR1 SNHLY and CDR2 FYNNEI come from the germline V gene. V lost 6 bases, J lost 6 bases, and 11 bases stayed unmatched. CDR3 length: 15 residues. CDR3 region: CASRQGDRGSAEQYF. The CDR3 DNA reads as TGTGCCAGCAGACAGGGGGACAGGGGATCAGCCGAGCAGTACTTC.

V is TRBV12-2 and J is TRBJ1-6; the D call in the table, TRBD1, was not verified against the DNA. TRBV12-2 is designated a pseudogene. The length of the CDR3 is 17 residues. The chain's CDR3 is CASRWYHRDSYNSPLHF. The CDR3, as DNA: TGTGCAAGTCGCTGGTACCACAGGGACTCCTATAATTCACCCCTCCACTTT.

This clone has a single count. This chain joins TRBV6-1 and TRBJ2-1, with 12 bases matching TRBD2. Germline trimming cut 6 bases from V and 3 bases from J; bases unmatched to any gene: 3. The CDR3 covers 15 residues. Germline V gives CDR1 MNHNS, CDR2 SASEGT. Here the CDR3 DNA reads TGTGCCAGCAGCACACTAGCGGGGGGCTACAATGAGCAGTTCTTC. Translation: CASSTLAGGYNEQFF.

The V call is TRBV6-6, the J call TRBJ2-7; no firm D call. V lost 2 bases and J 1 base, leaving 9 bases between the germline ends. Germline V lookup: CDR1 MNHNY, CDR2 SVGAGI (reference sequence). This CDR3 comprises 14 residues. This CDR3 reads CASSYNPVSYEQYF. The DNA of the CDR3 is TGTGCCAGCAGTTACAATCCAGTTTCCTACGAGCAGTACTTC.

The V call is TRBV19, the J call TRBJ2-4; 8 bases fit TRBD1. Germline trimming cut 7 bases from V and 8 bases from J; bases unmatched to any gene: 7. Germline CDR1 is LNHDA and CDR2 is SQIVND (reference sequence). CDR3 length: 13 residues. The CDR3 bases are TGTGCCAGTAACCAGGGGGCTAAGGACATTCAGTACTTC. It specifies CASNQGAKDIQYF.

The chain employs TRBV5-6 and TRBJ2-7, with 7 bases lining up with TRBD2. Germline CDR1 is SGHDT and CDR2 is YYEEEE. This CDR3 region has 16 residues. J was trimmed by 2 bases and V by 7 bases; bases with no gene match: 15. The CDR3 loop is CASLLLVSGFPYEQYF. The CDR3 DNA sequence: TGTGCCAGCTTACTCTTGGTTAGCGGGTTCCCCTACGAGCAGTACTTC.

This chain uses TRBV10-3 with TRBJ1-5; tentatively, D is TRBD1 (5 bases). The CDR3 runs to 18 residues. Germline V lookup: CDR1 ENHRY, CDR2 SYGVKD. With 2 bases removed from V and 1 base from J, the gap between germline ends came to 18 bases. The CDR3 DNA is TGTGCCATCAGTGAGCCGGGGGGGTCAGGGTTAAGCAATCAGCCCCAGCATTTT. Protein sequence: CAISEPGGSGLSNQPQHF.

About this clone: The junction shows a germline mismatch at one end, possibly a read error. The gene calls are TRBV29-1 and TRBJ1-2; D unresolved. Germline V gene lookup returns CDR1 SQVTM and CDR2 ANQGSEA. CDR3 length: 12 residues. The CDR3 sequence: CSGERGGRGYTF. Written as DNA, the CDR3 is TGCAGCGGTGAAAGAGGCGGCAGAGGCTACACCTTC.

On this clone: Germline and junction disagree at one end, which may indicate a read error. The J gene is TRBJ1-2, the V gene TRBV7-3; 8 nucleotides align to TRBD1. Germline-derived CDR1 and CDR2 are SGHTA and FQGTGA. The CDR3 has 17 amino acids. The CDR3 loop is CASSLTRTQGASHGYTF. DNA for the CDR3: TGTGCCAGCAGCCTAACCCGAACCCAGGGGGCTTCTCATGGCTACACCTTC.